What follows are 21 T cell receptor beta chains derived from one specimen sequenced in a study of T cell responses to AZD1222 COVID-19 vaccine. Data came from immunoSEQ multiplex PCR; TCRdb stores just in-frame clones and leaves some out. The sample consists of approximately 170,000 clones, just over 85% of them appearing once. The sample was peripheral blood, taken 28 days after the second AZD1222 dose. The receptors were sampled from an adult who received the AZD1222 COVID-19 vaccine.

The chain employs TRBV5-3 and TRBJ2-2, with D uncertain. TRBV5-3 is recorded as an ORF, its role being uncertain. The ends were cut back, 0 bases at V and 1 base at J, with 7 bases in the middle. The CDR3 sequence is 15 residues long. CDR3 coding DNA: TGTGCCAGAAGCTTGGTCCGACGGAACACCGGGGAGCTGTTTTTT. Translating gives CARSLVRRNTGELFF.

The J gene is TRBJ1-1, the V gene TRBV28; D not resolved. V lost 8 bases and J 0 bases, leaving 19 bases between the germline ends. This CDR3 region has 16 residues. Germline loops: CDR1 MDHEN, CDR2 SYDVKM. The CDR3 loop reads CASLPVGWVMNTEAFF. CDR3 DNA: TGTGCCAGCCTACCTGTAGGGTGGGTCATGAACACTGAAGCTTTCTTT.

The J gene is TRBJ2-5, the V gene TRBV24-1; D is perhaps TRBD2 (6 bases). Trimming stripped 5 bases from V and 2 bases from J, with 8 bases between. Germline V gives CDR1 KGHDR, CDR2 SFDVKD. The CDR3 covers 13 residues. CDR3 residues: CATSVAGQETQYF. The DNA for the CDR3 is TGTGCCACCAGTGTTGCGGGGCAAGAGACCCAGTACTTC.

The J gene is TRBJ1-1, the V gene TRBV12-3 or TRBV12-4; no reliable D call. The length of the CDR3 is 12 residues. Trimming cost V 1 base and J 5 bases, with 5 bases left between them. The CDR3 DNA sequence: TGTGCCAGCAGTTTAGGGTTAACTGAAGCTTTCTTT. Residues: CASSLGLTEAFF.

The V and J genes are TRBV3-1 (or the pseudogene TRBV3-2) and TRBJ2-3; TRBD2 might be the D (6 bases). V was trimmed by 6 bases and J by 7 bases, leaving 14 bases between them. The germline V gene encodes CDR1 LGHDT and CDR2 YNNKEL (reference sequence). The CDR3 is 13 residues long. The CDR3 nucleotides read TGTGCCAGCAGACTGACGGGACTTAATACGCAGTATTTT. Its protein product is CASRLTGLNTQYF.

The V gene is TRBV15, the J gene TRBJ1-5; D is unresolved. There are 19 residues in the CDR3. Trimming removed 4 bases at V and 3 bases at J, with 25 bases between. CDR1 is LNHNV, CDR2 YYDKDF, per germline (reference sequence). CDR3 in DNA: TGTGCCACCAGCACCCCCCCCAGTGGGCACCGCGGGGTCAATCAGCCCCAGCATTTT. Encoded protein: CATSTPPSGHRGVNQPQHF.

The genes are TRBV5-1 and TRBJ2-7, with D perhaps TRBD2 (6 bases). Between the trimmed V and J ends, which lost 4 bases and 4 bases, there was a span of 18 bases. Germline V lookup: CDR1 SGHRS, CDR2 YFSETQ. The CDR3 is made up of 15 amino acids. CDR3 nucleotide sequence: TGCGCCAGCAGCGGGCGGACGGGGGATGTTTACGAGCAGTACTTC. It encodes CASSGRTGDVYEQYF. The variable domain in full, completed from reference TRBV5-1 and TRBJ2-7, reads KAGVTQTPRYLIKTRGQQVTLSCSPISGHRSVSWYQQTPGQGLQFLFEYFSETQRNKGNFPGRFSGRQFSNSRSEMNVSTLELGDSALYLCASSGRTGDVYEQYFGPGTRLTVT.

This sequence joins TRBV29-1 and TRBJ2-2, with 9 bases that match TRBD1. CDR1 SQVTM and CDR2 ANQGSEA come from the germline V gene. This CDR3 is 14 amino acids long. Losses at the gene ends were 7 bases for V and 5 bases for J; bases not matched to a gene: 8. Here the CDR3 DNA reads TGCAGCGGAGGAAGACAGGGGGTGACCGGGGAGCTGTTTTTT. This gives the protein CSGGRQGVTGELFF.

The CDR3 DNA reads TGTGCCAGCAGCTTGACAAATAAGAGGGGGAATGAGCAGTTCTTC. The encoded protein is CASSLTNKRGNEQFF. The chain employs TRBV5-4 and TRBJ2-1; tentatively, D is TRBD1 (6 bases). Germline CDR1 reads SGHNT; CDR2 reads YYREEE (reference sequence). This CDR3 has 15 residues. V lost 1 base and J 7 bases, leaving 15 bases between the germline ends.

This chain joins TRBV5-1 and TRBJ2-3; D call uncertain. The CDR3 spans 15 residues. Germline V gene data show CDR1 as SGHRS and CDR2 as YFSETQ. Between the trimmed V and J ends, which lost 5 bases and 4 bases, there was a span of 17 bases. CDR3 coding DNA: TGCGCCAGCAGAGTGGATGGCGGCAAGTCAGATACGCAGTATTTT. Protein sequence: CASRVDGGKSDTQYF.

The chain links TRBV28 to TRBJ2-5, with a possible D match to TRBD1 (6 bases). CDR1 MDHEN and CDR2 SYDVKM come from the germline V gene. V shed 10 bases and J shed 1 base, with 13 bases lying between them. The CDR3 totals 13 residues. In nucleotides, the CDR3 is TGTGCCACCACAACAGGGTTCCAAGAGACCCAGTACTTC. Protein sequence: CATTTGFQETQYF.

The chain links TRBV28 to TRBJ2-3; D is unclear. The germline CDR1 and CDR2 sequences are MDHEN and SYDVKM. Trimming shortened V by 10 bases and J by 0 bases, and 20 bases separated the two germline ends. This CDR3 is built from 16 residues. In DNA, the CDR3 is TGTGCCACATCTGTTAGGGTAGGGCCTAGCACAGATACGCAGTATTTT. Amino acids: CATSVRVGPSTDTQYF. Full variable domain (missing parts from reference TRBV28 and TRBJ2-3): DVKVTQSSRYLVKRTGEKVFLECVQDMDHENMFWYRQDPGLGLRLIYFSYDVKMKEKGDIPEGYSVSREKKERFSLILESASTNQTSMYLCATSVRVGPSTDTQYFGPGTRLTVL.

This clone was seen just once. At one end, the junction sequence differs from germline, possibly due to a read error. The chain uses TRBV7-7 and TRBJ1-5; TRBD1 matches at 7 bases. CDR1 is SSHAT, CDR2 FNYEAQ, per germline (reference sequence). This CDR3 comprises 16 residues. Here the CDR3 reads CASSSHWDSGLQPQHF. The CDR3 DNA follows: TGTGCTAGCAGTTCCCACTGGGACAGTGGGCTCCAGCCCCAGCATTTT.

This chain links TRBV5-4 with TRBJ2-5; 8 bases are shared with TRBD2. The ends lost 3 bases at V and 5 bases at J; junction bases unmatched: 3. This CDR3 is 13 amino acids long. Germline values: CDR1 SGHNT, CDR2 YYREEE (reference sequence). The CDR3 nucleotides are TGTGCCAGCAGCTCAGCGGGGGTGGAGACCCAGTACTTC. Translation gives CASSSAGVETQYF.

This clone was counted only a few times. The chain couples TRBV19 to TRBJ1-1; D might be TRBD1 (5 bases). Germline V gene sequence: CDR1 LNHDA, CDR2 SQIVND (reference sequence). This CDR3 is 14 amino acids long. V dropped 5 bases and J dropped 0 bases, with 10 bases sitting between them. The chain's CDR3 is CASSRQFMNTEAFF. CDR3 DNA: TGTGCCAGTAGTCGACAGTTCATGAACACTGAAGCTTTCTTT.

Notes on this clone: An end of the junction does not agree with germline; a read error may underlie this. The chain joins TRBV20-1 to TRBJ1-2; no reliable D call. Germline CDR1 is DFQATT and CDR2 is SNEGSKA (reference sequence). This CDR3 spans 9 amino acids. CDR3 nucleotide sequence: TGCAGTGCTAGAGATGGGAGGAACTTC. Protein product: CSARDGRNF.

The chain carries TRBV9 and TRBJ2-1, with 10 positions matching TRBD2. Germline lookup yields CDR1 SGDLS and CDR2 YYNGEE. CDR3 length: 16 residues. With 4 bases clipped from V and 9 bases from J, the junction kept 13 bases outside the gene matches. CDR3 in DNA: TGTGCCAGCAGCCAAGGGAGCGGGGGGGCAATTAGTGAGCAGTTCTTC. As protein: CASSQGSGGAISEQFF.

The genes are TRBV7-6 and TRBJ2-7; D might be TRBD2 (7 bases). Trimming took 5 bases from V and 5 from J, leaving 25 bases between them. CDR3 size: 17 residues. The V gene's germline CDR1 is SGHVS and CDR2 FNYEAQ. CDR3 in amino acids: CASSPFAGAGASDEQYF. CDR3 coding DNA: TGTGCCAGCAGCCCCTTCGCGGGGGCCGGGGCTTCCGACGAGCAGTACTTC.

CDR3 coding DNA: TGCGCCAGCAGCCAAGAGACAGGTGGCGAGCAGTACTTC. Protein: CASSQETGGEQYF. The chain has TRBV4-3 and TRBJ2-7; TRBD1 might be the D (6 bases). This CDR3 is built from 13 residues. Trimming cost V 0 bases and J 6 bases, with 9 bases left between them. The germline gives CDR1 LGHNA, CDR2 YSLEER.

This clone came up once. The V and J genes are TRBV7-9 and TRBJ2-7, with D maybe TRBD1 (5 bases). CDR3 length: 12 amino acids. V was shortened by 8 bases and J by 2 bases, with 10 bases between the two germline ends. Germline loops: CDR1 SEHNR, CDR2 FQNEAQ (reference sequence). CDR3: CASSQGPYEQYF. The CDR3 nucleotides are TGTGCCAGCTCGCAGGGTCCCTACGAGCAGTACTTC. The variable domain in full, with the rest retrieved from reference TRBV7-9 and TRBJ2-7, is DTGVSQNPRHKITKRGQNVTFRCDPISEHNRLYWYRQTLGQGPEFLTYFQNEAQLEKSRLLSDRFSAERPKGSFSTLEIQRTEQGDSAMYLCASSQGPYEQYFGPGTRLTVT.

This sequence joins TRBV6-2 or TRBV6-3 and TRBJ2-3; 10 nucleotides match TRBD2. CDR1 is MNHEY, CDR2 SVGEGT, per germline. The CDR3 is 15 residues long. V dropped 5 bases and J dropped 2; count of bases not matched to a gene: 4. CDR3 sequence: CASSSGGADTDTQYF. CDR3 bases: TGTGCCAGCAGTAGCGGGGGGGCCGACACAGATACGCAGTATTTT.